This TCR beta chain was captured in a study of blood T cell repertoires in COVID-19. Study-wide background: From the United States, Italy and Spain came samples of acute and convalescent COVID-19.

Repertoires were generated with immunoSEQ multiplex PCR, while TCRdb's copy carries only in-frame clones and drops some. This sample carries 95,000 to 150,000 clones, nearly 90% of them seen once, and the ten largest clones take 3.5% to 4.5%. Germline assignment: CDR1 MNHEY and CDR2 SVGEGT. CDR3 length: 13 amino acids. Trimming removed 6 bases from V and 2 bases from J, with 10 bases in between. Material for sequencing was peripheral blood. This clonotype was obtained from a woman aged 60-75 years with COVID-19, enrolled during active disease. The rearrangement joins TRBV6-2 or TRBV6-3 to TRBJ1-2, with a weak D call TRBD1 (5 bases). The CDR3 reads CASSQDSNYGYTF. The CDR3 region has the DNA TGTGCCAGCAGCCAAGACAGCAACTATGGCTACACCTTC.